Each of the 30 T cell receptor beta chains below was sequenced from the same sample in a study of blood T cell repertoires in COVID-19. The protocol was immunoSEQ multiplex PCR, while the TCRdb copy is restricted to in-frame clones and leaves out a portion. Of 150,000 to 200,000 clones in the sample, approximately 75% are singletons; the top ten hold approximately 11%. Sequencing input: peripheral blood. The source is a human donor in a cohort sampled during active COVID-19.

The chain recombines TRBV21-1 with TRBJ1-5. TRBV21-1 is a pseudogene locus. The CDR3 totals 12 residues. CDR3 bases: TGTGCCAGCAGCCCCCCGGGAGAGCCCCAGCATTTT. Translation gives CASSPPGEPQHF.

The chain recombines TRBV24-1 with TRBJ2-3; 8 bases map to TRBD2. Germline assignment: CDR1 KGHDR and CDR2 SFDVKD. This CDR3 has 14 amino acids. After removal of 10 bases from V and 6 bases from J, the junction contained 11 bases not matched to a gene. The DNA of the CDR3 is TGTGCCACTTCGTCGGGGGGGCGCGGGGATACGCAGTATTTT. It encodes CATSSGGRGDTQYF.

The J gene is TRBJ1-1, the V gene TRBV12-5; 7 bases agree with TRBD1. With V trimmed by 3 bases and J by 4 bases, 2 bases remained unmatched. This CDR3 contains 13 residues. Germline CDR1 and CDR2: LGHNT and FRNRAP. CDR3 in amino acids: CASGLGQATEAFF. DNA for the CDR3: TGTGCTAGTGGTTTAGGACAGGCCACTGAAGCTTTCTTT.

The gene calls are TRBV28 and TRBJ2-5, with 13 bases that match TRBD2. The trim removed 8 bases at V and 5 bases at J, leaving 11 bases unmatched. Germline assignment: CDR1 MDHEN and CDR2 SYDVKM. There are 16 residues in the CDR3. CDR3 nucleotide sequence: TGTGCCAGCCCCCCGAGGACTAGCGGGAGTCGGGAGACCCAGTACTTC. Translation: CASPPRTSGSRETQYF.

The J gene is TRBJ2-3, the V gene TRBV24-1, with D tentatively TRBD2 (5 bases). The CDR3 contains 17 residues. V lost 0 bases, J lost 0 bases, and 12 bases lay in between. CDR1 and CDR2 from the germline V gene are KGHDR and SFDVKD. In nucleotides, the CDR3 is TGTGCCACCAGTGATTTGCTGAGCGGAACTAGCACAGATACGCAGTATTTT. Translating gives CATSDLLSGTSTDTQYF.

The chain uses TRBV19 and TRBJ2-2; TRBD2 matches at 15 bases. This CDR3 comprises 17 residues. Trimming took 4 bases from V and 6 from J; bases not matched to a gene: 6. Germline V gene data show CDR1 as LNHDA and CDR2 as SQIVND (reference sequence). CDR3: CASSRSRTSGRAGELFF. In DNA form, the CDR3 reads TGTGCCAGTAGTAGATCCCGGACTAGCGGGAGGGCCGGGGAGCTGTTTTTT.

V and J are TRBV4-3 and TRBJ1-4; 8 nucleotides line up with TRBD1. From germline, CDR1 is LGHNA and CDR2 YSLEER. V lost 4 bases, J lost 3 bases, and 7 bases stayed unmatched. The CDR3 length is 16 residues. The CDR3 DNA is TGCGCCAGCAGCCGCAACTTACAGGGGGCTAATGAAAAACTGTTTTTT. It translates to CASSRNLQGANEKLFF.

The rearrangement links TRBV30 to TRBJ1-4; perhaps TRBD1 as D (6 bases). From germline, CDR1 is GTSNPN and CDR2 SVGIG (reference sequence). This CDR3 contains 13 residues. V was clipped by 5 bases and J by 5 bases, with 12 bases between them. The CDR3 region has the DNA TGTGCCTGGGGGGGCGCGGGGAATGAAAAACTGTTTTTT. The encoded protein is CAWGGAGNEKLFF.

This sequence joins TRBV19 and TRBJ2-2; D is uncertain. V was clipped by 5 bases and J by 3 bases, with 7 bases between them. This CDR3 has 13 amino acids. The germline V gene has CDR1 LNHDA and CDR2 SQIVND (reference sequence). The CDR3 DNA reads TGTGCCAGTAGTGGGCCACACACCGGGGAGCTGTTTTTT. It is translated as CASSGPHTGELFF.

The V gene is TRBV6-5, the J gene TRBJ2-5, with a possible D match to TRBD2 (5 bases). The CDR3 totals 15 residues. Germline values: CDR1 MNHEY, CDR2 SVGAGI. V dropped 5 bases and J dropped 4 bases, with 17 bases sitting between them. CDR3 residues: CASSPEGLGRETQYF. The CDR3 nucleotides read TGTGCCAGCAGTCCCGAGGGCCTGGGAAGAGAGACCCAGTACTTC.

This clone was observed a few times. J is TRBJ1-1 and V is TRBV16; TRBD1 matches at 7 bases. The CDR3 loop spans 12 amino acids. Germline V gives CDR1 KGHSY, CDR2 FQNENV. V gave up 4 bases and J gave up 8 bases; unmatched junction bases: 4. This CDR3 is CASSRTGVEAFF. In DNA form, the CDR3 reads TGTGCCAGCAGCCGAACAGGGGTAGAAGCTTTCTTT.

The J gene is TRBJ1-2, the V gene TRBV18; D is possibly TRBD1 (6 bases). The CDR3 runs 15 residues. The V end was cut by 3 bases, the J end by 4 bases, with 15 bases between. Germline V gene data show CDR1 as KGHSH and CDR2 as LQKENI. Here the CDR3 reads CASSPWRGASYGYTF. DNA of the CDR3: TGTGCCAGCTCACCTTGGCGGGGGGCAAGCTATGGCTACACCTTC.

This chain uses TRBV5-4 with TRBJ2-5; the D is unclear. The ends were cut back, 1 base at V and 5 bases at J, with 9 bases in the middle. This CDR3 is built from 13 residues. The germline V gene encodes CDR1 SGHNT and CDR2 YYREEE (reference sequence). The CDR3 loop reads CASSLWAYETQYF. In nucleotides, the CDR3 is TGTGCCAGCAGCTTGTGGGCCTACGAGACCCAGTACTTC. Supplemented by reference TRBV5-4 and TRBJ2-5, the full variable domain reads ETGVTQSPTHLIKTRGQQVTLRCSSQSGHNTVSWYQQALGQGPQFIFQYYREEENGRGNFPPRFSGLQFPNYSSELNVNALELDDSALYLCASSLWAYETQYFGPGTRLLVL.

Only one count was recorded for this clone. CDR3 sequence (DNA): TGCGCCAGCAGCTCCGGGACAGCACTATATGGCTACACCTTC. It encodes CASSSGTALYGYTF. This chain uses TRBV5-1 with TRBJ1-2; the match to TRBD1 covers 7 bases. The J segment lost 5 bases and the V segment lost 3 bases, leaving 7 bases of the junction unmatched. The CDR3 is 14 amino acids. The germline gives CDR1 SGHRS, CDR2 YFSETQ.

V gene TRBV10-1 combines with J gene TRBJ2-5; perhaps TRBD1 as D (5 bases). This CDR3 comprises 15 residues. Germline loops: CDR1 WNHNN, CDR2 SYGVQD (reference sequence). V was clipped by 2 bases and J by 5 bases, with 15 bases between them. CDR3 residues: CASSERGSPGETQYF. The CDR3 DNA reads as TGCGCCAGCAGTGAGAGGGGTTCGCCAGGGGAGACCCAGTACTTC.

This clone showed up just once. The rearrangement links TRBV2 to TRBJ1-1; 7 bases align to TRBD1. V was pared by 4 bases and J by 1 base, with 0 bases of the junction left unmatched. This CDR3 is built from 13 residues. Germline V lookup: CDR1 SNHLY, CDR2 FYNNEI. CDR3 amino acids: CASSGQGNTEAFF. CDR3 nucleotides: TGTGCCAGCAGTGGACAGGGGAACACTGAAGCTTTCTTT.

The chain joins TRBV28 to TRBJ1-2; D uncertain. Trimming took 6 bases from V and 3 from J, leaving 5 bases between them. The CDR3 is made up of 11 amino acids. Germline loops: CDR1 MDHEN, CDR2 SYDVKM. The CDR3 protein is CASSGYYGYTF. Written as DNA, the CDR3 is TGTGCCAGCAGCGGTTACTATGGCTACACCTTC.

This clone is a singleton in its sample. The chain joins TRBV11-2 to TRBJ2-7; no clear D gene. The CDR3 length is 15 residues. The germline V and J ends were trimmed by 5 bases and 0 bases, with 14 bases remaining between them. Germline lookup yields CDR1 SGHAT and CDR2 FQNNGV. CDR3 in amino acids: CASSGRGASSYEQYF. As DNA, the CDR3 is TGTGCCAGCAGCGGAAGAGGCGCTAGCTCCTACGAGCAGTACTTC.

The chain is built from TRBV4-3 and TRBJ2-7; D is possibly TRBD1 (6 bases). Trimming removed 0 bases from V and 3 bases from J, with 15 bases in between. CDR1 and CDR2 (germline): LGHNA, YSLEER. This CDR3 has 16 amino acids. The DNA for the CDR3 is TGCGCCAGCAGCCAAGATCCCCGGACAGCTGACTACGAGCAGTACTTC. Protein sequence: CASSQDPRTADYEQYF.

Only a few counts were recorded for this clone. The CDR3 nucleotides are TGTGCCAGCAGTGACCCGACAGCCAAGTCCAAAAACATTCAGTACTTC. Amino acids: CASSDPTAKSKNIQYF. The chain has TRBV6-1 and TRBJ2-4; the D gene is possibly TRBD1 (5 bases). V was shortened by 3 bases and J by 2 bases, with 14 bases between the two germline ends. This CDR3 is built from 16 residues. Germline V gene data show CDR1 as MNHNS and CDR2 as SASEGT.

CDR3 DNA sequence: TGCGCCAGCAGTGAGTCGACCTGGCGGGCCTCCTACGAGCAGTACTTC. Its translation is CASSESTWRASYEQYF. The genes are TRBV10-1 and TRBJ2-7; D possibly corresponds to TRBD2 (5 bases). This CDR3 has 16 residues. Per germline, CDR1 WNHNN and CDR2 SYGVQD (reference sequence). V dropped 0 bases and J dropped 0 bases, with 12 bases sitting between them.

The CDR3 sequence: CASSQPGTGVHEQYF. The CDR3 region has the DNA TGCGCCAGCAGCCAACCCGGGACAGGGGTCCACGAGCAGTACTTC. The J gene is TRBJ2-7, the V gene TRBV4-1, with 10 bases lining up with TRBD1. The CDR3 runs to 15 residues. The trim removed 2 bases at V and 5 bases at J, leaving 6 bases unmatched. Germline V gene data show CDR1 as MGHRA and CDR2 as YSYEKL.

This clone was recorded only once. CDR3 in DNA: TGTGCCAGCAGAGTGGACAGCCTTAATGAAAAACTGTTTTTT. Translated: CASRVDSLNEKLFF. This chain uses TRBV7-2 with TRBJ1-4; D may be TRBD1 (6 bases). Trimming took 6 bases from V and 4 from J, leaving 12 bases between them. CDR3 length: 14 amino acids. Germline lookup yields CDR1 SGHTA and CDR2 FQGNSA. Filled out from reference TRBV7-2 and TRBJ1-4, the complete variable domain reads GAGVSQSPSNKVTEKGKDVELRCDPISGHTALYWYRQSLGQGLEFLIYFQGNSAPDKSGLPSDRFSAERTGGSVSTLTIQRTQQEDSAVYLCASRVDSLNEKLFFGSGTQLSVL.

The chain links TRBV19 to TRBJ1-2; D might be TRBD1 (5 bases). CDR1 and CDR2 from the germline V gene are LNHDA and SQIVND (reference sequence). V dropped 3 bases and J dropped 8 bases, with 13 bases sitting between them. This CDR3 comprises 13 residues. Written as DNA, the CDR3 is TGTGCCAGTAGTATTGGCCAGCGGGGGGGCTACACCTTC. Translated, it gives CASSIGQRGGYTF.

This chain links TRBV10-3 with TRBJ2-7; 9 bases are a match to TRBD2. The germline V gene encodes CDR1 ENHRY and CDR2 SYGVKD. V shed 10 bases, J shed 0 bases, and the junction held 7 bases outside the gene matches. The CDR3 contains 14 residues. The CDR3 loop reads CATEAGGSSYEQYF. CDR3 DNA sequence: TGTGCCACCGAGGCGGGAGGGAGCTCCTACGAGCAGTACTTC.

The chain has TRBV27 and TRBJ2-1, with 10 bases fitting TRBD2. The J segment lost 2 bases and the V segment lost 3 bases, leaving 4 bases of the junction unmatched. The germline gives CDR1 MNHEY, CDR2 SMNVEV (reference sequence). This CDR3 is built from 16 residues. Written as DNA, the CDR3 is TGTGCCAGCAGTTTTGCTAGCGGGGGTCCCTACAATGAGCAGTTCTTC. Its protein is CASSFASGGPYNEQFF.

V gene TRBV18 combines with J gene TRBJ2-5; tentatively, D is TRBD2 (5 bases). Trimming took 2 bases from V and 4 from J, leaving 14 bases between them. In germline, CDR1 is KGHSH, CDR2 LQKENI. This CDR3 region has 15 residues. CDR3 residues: CASSPVSTKRETQYF. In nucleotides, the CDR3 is TGTGCCAGCTCACCAGTTTCGACTAAAAGAGAGACCCAGTACTTC.

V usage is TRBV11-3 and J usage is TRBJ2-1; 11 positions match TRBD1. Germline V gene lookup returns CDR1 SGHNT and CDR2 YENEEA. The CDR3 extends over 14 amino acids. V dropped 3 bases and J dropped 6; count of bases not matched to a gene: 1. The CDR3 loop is CASSLGTGGNEQFF. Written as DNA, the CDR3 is TGTGCCAGCAGCTTGGGGACAGGGGGCAATGAGCAGTTCTTC.

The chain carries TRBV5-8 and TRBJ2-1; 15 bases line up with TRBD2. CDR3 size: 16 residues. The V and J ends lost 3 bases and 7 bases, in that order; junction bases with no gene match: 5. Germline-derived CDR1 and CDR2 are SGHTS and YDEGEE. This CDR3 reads CASSSGTSGRFNEQFF. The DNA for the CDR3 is TGTGCCAGCAGCTCCGGGACTAGCGGGAGGTTTAATGAGCAGTTCTTC.

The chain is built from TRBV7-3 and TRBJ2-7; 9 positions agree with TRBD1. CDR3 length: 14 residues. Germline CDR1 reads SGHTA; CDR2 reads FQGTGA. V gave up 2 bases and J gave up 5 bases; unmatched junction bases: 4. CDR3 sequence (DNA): TGTGCCAGCAGCTTATGGGGACAGGGAAACGAGCAGTACTTC. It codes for CASSLWGQGNEQYF.